This TCR beta chain appears in the sequencing data of a study of blood T cell repertoires in COVID-19. Whole-study context: Whether acute or convalescent, the COVID-19 samples came from the United States, Italy and Spain. T cells, B-cell-depleted T cells, or PBMCs provided the cDNA or gDNA that served as material.

V was trimmed by 1 base and J by 7 bases, leaving 21 bases between them. This CDR3 is 17 amino acids long. CDR1 SGHKS and CDR2 YYEKEE come from the germline V gene (reference sequence). In the original analysis: Reference gene primer amplification yielded estimated nucleated cell counts. Here immunoSEQ multiplex PCR was the method, and the copy in TCRdb shows in-frame clones only, minus some. The V and J calls and clone size come from that table; D and trimming were worked out from the DNA. The sample carries around 250,000 clones, 88% recorded once. Material for sequencing was peripheral blood. The chain has TRBV5-5 and TRBJ1-5; D might be TRBD1 (5 bases). The TCR originated in a human donor in a cohort sampled during active COVID-19. CDR3 in amino acids: CASSLRTGGAEGQPQHF. Written as DNA, the CDR3 is TGTGCCAGCAGCTTGAGAACCGGAGGGGCTGAAGGGCAGCCCCAGCATTTT.